Following are 15 T cell receptor beta chains from one sample sequenced in a study of immune characterization of retroperitoneal liposarcoma (dated by TCRdb to the late 2010s). The protocol used for the library was PCR. Sequenced on a NextSeq 500. The raw public reads went through TCRdb reprocessing: fastp at Q25, MiXCR clone calling, in-frame beta chains kept. Each record represents a unique CDR3 protein, reported with the most common genes and DNA among its rows. The sample data list some 5,100 distinct CDR3 sequences, and over 25% of these were observed just once. 25% to 35% of the sample rests with the top ten. Source material: tumor tissue. These receptors originate from a female donor with retroperitoneal liposarcoma.

This clonotype was counted many times. This chain uses TRBV5-1 with TRBJ2-2; TRBD2 might be the D (5 bases). The CDR3 contains 16 residues. The germline CDR1 and CDR2 sequences are SGHRS and YFSETQ. V was shortened by 4 bases and J by 0 bases, with 13 bases between the two germline ends. The CDR3 DNA reads as TGCGCCAGCAGCCGGGGTCTGGGTGCGAACACCGGGGAGCTGTTTTTT. Its protein product is CASSRGLGANTGELFF.

The V and J genes are TRBV12-3 or TRBV12-4 and TRBJ2-1; 11 nucleotides line up with TRBD2. The J call may be wrong; the DNA end is better matched by TRBJ2-7. CDR3 length equals 16 residues. The CDR3 DNA reads TGTGCCAGCAGTTCCCTAGCGGGAGGCACCATCAATGAGCAGTACTTC. The encoded protein is CASSSLAGGTINEQYF.

The chain carries TRBV10-3 and TRBJ1-1, with 7 bases that match TRBD1. Germline V CDR1 and CDR2: ENHRY, SYGVKD. CDR3 length: 13 amino acids. CDR3 region: CVIRGSMNTEAFF. The CDR3, as DNA: TGTGTAATCAGGGGGAGCATGAACACTGAAGCTTTCTTT.

This chain links TRBV7-6 with TRBJ2-5, with 14 bases fitting TRBD2. Germline V gene data show CDR1 as SGHVS and CDR2 as FNYEAQ. V was pared by 4 bases and J by 2 bases, with 9 bases of the junction left unmatched. The CDR3 extends over 18 amino acids. DNA of the CDR3: TGTGCCAGCAGCTCAAAGGGGACTAGCGGGGGATATCAAGAGACCCAGTACTTC. Translated: CASSSKGTSGGYQETQYF.

The chain links TRBV6-6 to TRBJ2-3; D may match TRBD1 or TRBD2 (5 bases each). CDR1 MNHNY and CDR2 SVGAGI come from the germline V gene (reference sequence). V dropped 7 bases and J dropped 0 bases, with 11 bases sitting between them. The CDR3 extends over 14 amino acids. As DNA, the CDR3 is TGTGCCAGCACCTATGGGGGTAGCACAGATACGCAGTATTTT. It is translated as CASTYGGSTDTQYF.

J is TRBJ2-3 and V is TRBV7-6, with D tentatively TRBD1 or TRBD2 (5 bases each). Germline values: CDR1 SGHVS, CDR2 FNYEAQ. The CDR3 spans 13 residues. Trimming cost V 5 bases and J 5 bases, with 11 bases left between them. The DNA for the CDR3 is TGTGCCAGCAGCCTCCAGGGAGTAGATACGCAGTATTTT. Translating it yields CASSLQGVDTQYF.

This clonotype occurred a few times. CDR3 sequence: CASSDLAQTYNEQFF. CDR3 bases: TGTGCCAGCAGTGATCTAGCCCAAACCTACAATGAGCAGTTCTTC. This chain links TRBV27 with TRBJ2-1; D is possibly TRBD2 (5 bases). The CDR3 totals 15 residues. V was trimmed by 5 bases and J by 2 bases, leaving 13 bases between them. Germline V lookup: CDR1 MNHEY, CDR2 SMNVEV (reference sequence).

This clonotype occurred many times. The V call is TRBV5-5, the J call TRBJ2-1; possible D gene TRBD1, 6 bases. Germline CDR1 and CDR2: SGHKS and YYEKEE (reference sequence). Trimming cost V 0 bases and J 13 bases, with 17 bases left between them. CDR3 length equals 14 residues. The CDR3 spells CASSLGGGEAAQFF. CDR3 coding DNA: TGTGCCAGCAGCTTGGGAGGGGGAGAGGCGGCCCAGTTCTTC.

This clonotype qualifies as medium-sized (0.01 to 0.1%). The CDR3: CASSRQGPSYEQYF. Written as DNA, the CDR3 is TGTGCCAGCAGTCGACAGGGGCCTTCCTACGAGCAGTACTTC. The chain couples TRBV6-1 to TRBJ2-7; 8 bases are a match to TRBD1. The CDR3 totals 14 residues. V lost 5 bases and J lost 1; bases outside the gene matches: 4. Germline V gene sequence: CDR1 MNHNS, CDR2 SASEGT.

A few counts support this clonotype. The chain has TRBV7-2 and TRBJ2-1, with 9 bases fitting TRBD2. J lost 10 bases, V lost 1 base, and 14 bases had no gene match. CDR1 SGHTA and CDR2 FQGNSA come from the germline V gene. The CDR3 has 17 amino acids. The CDR3 bases are TGTGCCAGCAGCTTAGTCTCTCTAGCGGGAAGCTCCTACGAGCAGTTCTTC. Translating it yields CASSLVSLAGSSYEQFF.

The genes are TRBV7-6 and TRBJ2-3, with D perhaps matching TRBD2 (5 bases). The CDR3 consists of 15 residues. Trimming removed 1 base from V and 2 bases from J, with 10 bases in between. Germline CDR1 is SGHVS and CDR2 is FNYEAQ. The CDR3 protein is CASSLGGRLTDTQYF. The CDR3 coding sequence is TGTGCCAGCAGCTTAGGAGGGAGACTCACAGATACGCAGTATTTT.

The table lists this clonotype with a few counts. The V and J genes are TRBV4-3 and TRBJ2-5, with 9 bases aligning to TRBD2. V shed 0 bases and J 5 bases; nucleotides not matched to a gene: 10. The CDR3 extends over 17 amino acids. CDR1 and CDR2 from the germline V gene are LGHNA and YSLEER. The CDR3 nucleotides read TGCGCCAGCAGCCAAGATCCGATGGCGGGAGGGGGGGAGACCCAGTACTTC. Encoded protein: CASSQDPMAGGGETQYF.

This chain uses TRBV6-1 with TRBJ2-3, with D possibly matching TRBD2 (6 bases). This CDR3 has 14 residues. The V end lost 8 bases, the J end lost 0 bases, and 12 bases lay between the germline ends. The germline V gene has CDR1 MNHNS and CDR2 SASEGT. CDR3: CASRYGTSTDTQYF. The CDR3 nucleotides are TGTGCCAGCCGGTACGGGACTAGCACAGATACGCAGTATTTT.

Worth noting for this clonotype: Its ends do not fully match the called genes, so a read error is possible. The rearrangement joins TRBV5-3 to TRBJ2-4, with a weak D call TRBD2 (7 bases). TRBV5-3 is an open reading frame, and its role is uncertain. CDR3 size: 22 residues. The DNA of the CDR3 is TGTGCCAGCAGCTTGGGGGCAGGGGTAAGGGGGGGCAGTCCCCTAGCCAAAAACATTCAGTACTTC. This encodes CASSLGAGVRGGSPLAKNIQYF.

The chain links TRBV4-1 to TRBJ2-1; TRBD1 is a possible D gene (6 bases). The CDR3 totals 16 residues. With 1 base removed from V and 4 bases from J, the gap between germline ends came to 14 bases. The germline V gene has CDR1 MGHRA and CDR2 YSYEKL. The CDR3 coding sequence is TGCGCCAGCAGCCAAGGTGGTCAGGGGTGGTACAATGAGCAGTTCTTC. Protein sequence: CASSQGGQGWYNEQFF.